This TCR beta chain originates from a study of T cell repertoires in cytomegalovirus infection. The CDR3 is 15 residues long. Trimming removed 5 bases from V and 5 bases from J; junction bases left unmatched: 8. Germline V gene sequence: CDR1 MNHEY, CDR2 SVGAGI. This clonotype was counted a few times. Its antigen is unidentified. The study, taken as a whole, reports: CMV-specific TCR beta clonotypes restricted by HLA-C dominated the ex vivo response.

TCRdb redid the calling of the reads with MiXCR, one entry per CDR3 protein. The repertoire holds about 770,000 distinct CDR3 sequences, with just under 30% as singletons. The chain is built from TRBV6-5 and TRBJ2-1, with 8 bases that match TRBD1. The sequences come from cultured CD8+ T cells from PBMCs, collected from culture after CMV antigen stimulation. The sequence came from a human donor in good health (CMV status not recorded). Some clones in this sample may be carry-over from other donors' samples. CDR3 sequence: CASSGQGFWNNEQFF. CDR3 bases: TGTGCCAGCAGTGGACAGGGCTTTTGGAACAATGAGCAGTTCTTC.